The 28 T cell receptor beta chains listed next were all sequenced from one sample in a study of blood T cell repertoires in COVID-19. Measured with immunoSEQ multiplex PCR; TCRdb has only the in-frame clones, and not every one. The profile shows some 170,000 clones, more than 75% of them singletons. Sequenced material: peripheral blood. All receptors derive from a man aged 60 to 69 with active or convalescent COVID-19.

The rearrangement joins TRBV19 to TRBJ2-1; the D gene is possibly TRBD2 (5 bases). CDR1 and CDR2 (germline): LNHDA, SQIVND (reference sequence). V was shortened by 5 bases and J by 4 bases, with 18 bases between the two germline ends. The CDR3 spans 16 residues. This chain's CDR3 is CASSPRGSARYNEQFF. The DNA for the CDR3 is TGTGCCAGTAGTCCCCGGGGTAGCGCTCGATACAATGAGCAGTTCTTC.

In its sample, this clone was seen once. The J gene is TRBJ2-5, the V gene TRBV11-2; TRBD1 matches at 12 bases. CDR1 and CDR2 from the germline V gene are SGHAT and FQNNGV. CDR3 length: 15 residues. V lost 5 bases, J lost 5 bases, and 6 bases stayed unmatched. CDR3 sequence reads: CASSIRDRGLETQYF. The CDR3 bases are TGTGCCAGCAGCATCCGGGACAGGGGGCTCGAGACCCAGTACTTC.

The chain combines TRBV18 with TRBJ1-2; TRBD1 aligns across 8 bases. This CDR3 spans 17 amino acids. CDR1 and CDR2 (germline): KGHSH, LQKENI. Trimming took 0 bases from V and 4 from J; bases not matched to a gene: 10. The CDR3 spells CASSPPAGGRRPYGYTF. The CDR3 DNA is TGTGCCAGCTCACCACCGGCAGGGGGCCGGCGGCCCTATGGCTACACCTTC.

The V and J genes are TRBV11-2 and TRBJ2-2; 9 nucleotides align to TRBD2. This CDR3 has 17 amino acids. Germline V CDR1 and CDR2: SGHAT, FQNNGV. Trimming removed 7 bases from V and 3 bases from J; junction bases left unmatched: 12. The CDR3 loop is CASIPGAAGGYTGELFF. CDR3 nucleotide sequence: TGTGCCAGCATCCCAGGCGCGGCGGGGGGGTACACCGGGGAGCTGTTTTTT.

J is TRBJ1-5 and V is TRBV5-1; 7 bases line up with TRBD1. The length of the CDR3 is 15 residues. The V gene end was trimmed by 2 bases and the J gene end by 2 bases; junction bases not matched to a gene: 4. Germline V gene lookup returns CDR1 SGHRS and CDR2 YFSETQ. The DNA of the CDR3 is TGCGCCAGCAGCTTTACAGGGGAGGGCAATCAGCCCCAGCATTTT. Translating gives CASSFTGEGNQPQHF.

The V gene is TRBV6-6, the J gene TRBJ2-7; 9 nucleotides match TRBD2. Germline values: CDR1 MNHNY, CDR2 SVGAGI (reference sequence). V was clipped by 8 bases and J by 2 bases; unmatched bases: 7. The CDR3 is 14 residues long. CDR3 amino acids: CASSTLAGTYEQYF. The DNA of the CDR3 is TGTGCCAGCTCTACGCTAGCGGGGACCTACGAGCAGTACTTC.

This clone showed up just a few times. V gene TRBV7-2 combines with J gene TRBJ1-5, with 7 bases fitting TRBD1. The J segment lost 3 bases and the V segment lost 4 bases, leaving 12 bases of the junction unmatched. CDR3 length: 17 amino acids. Germline V lookup: CDR1 SGHTA, CDR2 FQGNSA. In nucleotides, the CDR3 is TGTGCCAGCAGCTCATTTGGCCGGGACAGTCTCAATCAGCCCCAGCATTTT. This sequence encodes CASSSFGRDSLNQPQHF.

The rearrangement links TRBV6-4 to TRBJ2-1; TRBD2 agrees at 13 bases. V was pared by 5 bases and J by 0 bases, with 10 bases of the junction left unmatched. Germline CDR1 and CDR2: MRHNA and SNTAGT. The CDR3 consists of 19 residues. In DNA form, the CDR3 reads TGTGCCAGCAGTTGGACTAGCGGGAGAGGGTTGGGCTCCTACAATGAGCAGTTCTTC. Its protein is CASSWTSGRGLGSYNEQFF.

The V gene is TRBV19, the J gene TRBJ1-2; D may be TRBD1 (5 bases). V gave up 3 bases and J gave up 0 bases, with 14 bases separating them. The CDR3 has 16 amino acids. In germline, CDR1 is LNHDA, CDR2 SQIVND (reference sequence). In DNA form, the CDR3 reads TGTGCCAGTAGTATTCCCCCCGGCAGGGCTAACTATGGCTACACCTTC. Translated: CASSIPPGRANYGYTF.

This clone was detected a few times. The genes are TRBV6-6 and TRBJ2-7, with D possibly TRBD2 on 8 matching bases. This CDR3 has 19 residues. The V end was cut by 5 bases, the J end by 4 bases, with 30 bases between. Germline CDR1 is MNHNY and CDR2 is SVGAGI (reference sequence). The CDR3: CASSRQGLAGSYFRYEQYF. Written as DNA, the CDR3 is TGTGCCAGCAGTCGACAGGGTTTAGCGGGATCTTATTTCCGATACGAGCAGTACTTC.

The chain couples TRBV24-1 to TRBJ2-5; D may be TRBD1 (6 bases). The V gene lost 4 bases and the J gene lost 4 bases, with 9 bases spanning the gap. The CDR3 spans 13 residues. Germline V gene data show CDR1 as KGHDR and CDR2 as SFDVKD. The CDR3 is CATSDLRGETQYF. The DNA of the CDR3 is TGTGCCACCAGTGACCTCAGGGGAGAGACCCAGTACTTC.

The chain joins TRBV6-5 to TRBJ1-6, with D perhaps TRBD1 (5 bases). Germline CDR1 MNHEY, CDR2 SVGAGI. CDR3 length: 15 residues. Trimming stripped 7 bases from V and 0 bases from J, with 10 bases between. The CDR3 loop is CASTRGYSYNSPLHF. CDR3 bases: TGTGCCAGCACCCGGGGGTACTCCTATAATTCACCCCTCCACTTT.

V is TRBV29-1 and J is TRBJ1-1; D remains unclear. V lost 7 bases to trimming and J lost 1 base, with 13 bases between them. The germline CDR1 and CDR2 sequences are SQVTM and ANQGSEA. The CDR3 extends over 13 amino acids. CDR3 residues: CSAASQQNTEAFF. CDR3 DNA sequence: TGCAGCGCAGCCTCACAGCAGAACACTGAAGCTTTCTTT. Full variable domain (rest looked up from reference TRBV29-1 and TRBJ1-1): SAVISQKPSRDICQRGTSLTIQCQVDSQVTMMFWYRQQPGQSLTLIATANQGSEATYESGFVIDKFPISRPNLTFSTLTVSNMSPEDSSIYLCSAASQQNTEAFFGQGTRLTVV.

The V gene is TRBV28, the J gene TRBJ1-1; 7 bases agree with TRBD1. In germline, CDR1 is MDHEN, CDR2 SYDVKM. The J segment lost 3 bases and the V segment lost 5 bases, leaving 9 bases of the junction unmatched. The CDR3 spans 15 residues. The CDR3 loop is CASSPYGGTDTEAFF. The CDR3 DNA reads TGTGCCAGCAGTCCATATGGGGGGACAGACACTGAAGCTTTCTTT.

The V and J genes are TRBV9 and TRBJ2-1; TRBD2 aligns across 12 bases. The length of the CDR3 is 16 residues. Germline V gene sequence: CDR1 SGDLS, CDR2 YYNGEE. The V gene end was trimmed by 1 base and the J gene end by 10 bases; junction bases not matched to a gene: 9. The CDR3 spells CASSVRLAGALGEQFF. CDR3 in DNA: TGTGCCAGCAGCGTACGACTAGCGGGGGCCCTTGGGGAGCAGTTCTTC.

The V and J genes are TRBV6-5 and TRBJ1-2; D call uncertain. Germline values: CDR1 MNHEY, CDR2 SVGAGI. The V end was cut by 9 bases, the J end by 4 bases, with 15 bases between. The CDR3 is 13 residues long. CDR3 sequence reads: CASYTGGPYGYTF. CDR3 nucleotide sequence: TGTGCCAGTTACACCGGTGGGCCCTATGGCTACACCTTC.

The chain links TRBV5-6 to TRBJ1-5, with D hard to call. V lost 4 bases to trimming and J lost 5 bases, with 13 bases between them. Germline V CDR1 and CDR2: SGHDT, YYEEEE. The length of the CDR3 is 14 residues. The CDR3 sequence is CASSNRVNHQPQHF. Here the CDR3 DNA reads TGTGCCAGCAGCAATCGGGTCAACCATCAGCCCCAGCATTTT. Variable domain in full (rest from reference TRBV5-6 and TRBJ1-5): DAGVTQSPTHLIKTRGQQVTLRCSPKSGHDTVSWYQQALGQGPQFIFQYYEEEERQRGNFPDRFSGHQFPNYSSELNVNALLLGDSALYLCASSNRVNHQPQHFGDGTRLSIL.

V is TRBV10-3 and J is TRBJ2-1; 10 positions agree with TRBD1. This CDR3 is built from 16 residues. CDR1 ENHRY and CDR2 SYGVKD come from the germline V gene. With 3 bases clipped from V and 8 bases from J, the junction kept 10 bases outside the gene matches. The CDR3 sequence: CAISEGPRTGGDEQFF. The CDR3 DNA follows: TGTGCCATCAGTGAAGGCCCCCGGACAGGGGGTGATGAGCAGTTCTTC.

J is TRBJ2-7 and V is TRBV5-6, with 7 bases identical to TRBD2. V lost 4 bases, J lost 1 base, and 8 bases stayed unmatched. The CDR3 extends over 15 amino acids. CDR1 SGHDT and CDR2 YYEEEE come from the germline V gene. The CDR3 nucleotides are TGTGCCAGCAGCCCGGAAGCGGGACGGTCCTACGAGCAGTACTTC. This codes for CASSPEAGRSYEQYF. Combining the CDR3 with reference TRBV5-6 and TRBJ2-7 gives the whole variable domain DAGVTQSPTHLIKTRGQQVTLRCSPKSGHDTVSWYQQALGQGPQFIFQYYEEEERQRGNFPDRFSGHQFPNYSSELNVNALLLGDSALYLCASSPEAGRSYEQYFGPGTRLTVT.

The CDR3 bases are TGTGCCAGCAGTTTCCATCTAGCGGGGGGGCTATACAATGAGCAGTTCTTC. This codes for CASSFHLAGGLYNEQFF. The genes are TRBV6-2 or TRBV6-3 and TRBJ2-1, with 12 bases that match TRBD2. The ends lost 4 bases at V and 4 bases at J; junction bases unmatched: 8. The length of the CDR3 is 17 residues. Germline lookup yields CDR1 MNHEY and CDR2 SVGEGT.

This clone was counted a single time. The chain uses TRBV7-2 and TRBJ2-7; 13 bases agree with TRBD2. The J segment lost 0 bases and the V segment lost 5 bases, leaving 4 bases of the junction unmatched. Germline loops: CDR1 SGHTA, CDR2 FQGNSA. The CDR3 is made up of 16 amino acids. CDR3 coding DNA: TGTGCCAGCAGCGGGGGGACTAGCGGGAACTCCTACGAGCAGTACTTC. It is translated as CASSGGTSGNSYEQYF.

The V and J genes are TRBV6-5 and TRBJ1-2; weak D call: TRBD1 (5 bases). With 11 bases removed from V and 7 bases from J, the gap between germline ends came to 17 bases. The CDR3 extends over 12 amino acids. Per the germline V gene, CDR1 is MNHEY and CDR2 is SVGAGI. The CDR3, as DNA: TGTGCCCCCTCTTGGGGCAGCTCTGGCTACACCTTC. This gives the protein CAPSWGSSGYTF.

This sequence joins TRBV20-1 and TRBJ2-7; D perhaps matches TRBD2 (5 bases). In germline, CDR1 is DFQATT, CDR2 SNEGSKA (reference sequence). V was clipped by 3 bases and J by 7 bases, with 13 bases between them. The CDR3 has 12 residues. The CDR3: CSASRATGEQYF. The CDR3 DNA reads as TGCAGTGCTAGTAGGGCTACGGGGGAGCAGTACTTC.

CDR3 coding DNA: TGTGCCAGCAGTTTGGGTCCGGAGGCTGGAAACACCATATATTTT. Residues: CASSLGPEAGNTIYF. The chain uses TRBV6-6 and TRBJ1-3, with D uncertain. Looked up from germline, CDR1 is MNHNY and CDR2 is SVGAGI (reference sequence). The length of the CDR3 is 15 residues. Trimming pared 4 bases from V and 2 bases from J, leaving 12 bases between.

The chain employs TRBV5-1 and TRBJ2-3; 7 nucleotides agree with TRBD2. CDR3 length: 14 residues. V trimming: 7 bases; J trimming: 0 bases; junction bases outside the gene matches: 5. Germline V CDR1 and CDR2: SGHRS, YFSETQ. CDR3: CASYGDYSTDTQYF. CDR3 sequence (DNA): TGCGCCAGCTATGGGGACTACAGCACAGATACGCAGTATTTT.

This clone was seen more than once but under ten times. The rearrangement links TRBV5-4 to TRBJ2-7; the D is unclear. The CDR3 is 13 residues long. V dropped 0 bases and J dropped 2 bases, with 6 bases sitting between them. Germline V gives CDR1 SGHNT, CDR2 YYREEE (reference sequence). CDR3 nucleotide sequence: TGTGCCAGCAGCTTGGACTATACCTACGAGCAGTACTTC. The encoded protein is CASSLDYTYEQYF.

J is TRBJ1-1 and V is TRBV27; D is possibly TRBD1 (6 bases). The CDR3 contains 15 residues. V was trimmed by 2 bases and J by 5 bases, leaving 15 bases between them. Germline-derived CDR1 and CDR2 are MNHEY and SMNVEV (reference sequence). The CDR3 sequence: CASSLRVGGQTEAFF. In DNA form, the CDR3 reads TGTGCCAGCAGTTTAAGGGTCGGGGGGCAGACTGAAGCTTTCTTT.

The V call is TRBV2, the J call TRBJ2-2; 10 nucleotides align to TRBD1. J was trimmed by 6 bases and V by 9 bases; bases with no gene match: 4. Germline assignment: CDR1 SNHLY and CDR2 FYNNEI. CDR3 length equals 13 residues. DNA for the CDR3: TGTGCCAGTCGGGACAGGGGTGCCGGGGAGCTGTTTTTT. Translation: CASRDRGAGELFF.